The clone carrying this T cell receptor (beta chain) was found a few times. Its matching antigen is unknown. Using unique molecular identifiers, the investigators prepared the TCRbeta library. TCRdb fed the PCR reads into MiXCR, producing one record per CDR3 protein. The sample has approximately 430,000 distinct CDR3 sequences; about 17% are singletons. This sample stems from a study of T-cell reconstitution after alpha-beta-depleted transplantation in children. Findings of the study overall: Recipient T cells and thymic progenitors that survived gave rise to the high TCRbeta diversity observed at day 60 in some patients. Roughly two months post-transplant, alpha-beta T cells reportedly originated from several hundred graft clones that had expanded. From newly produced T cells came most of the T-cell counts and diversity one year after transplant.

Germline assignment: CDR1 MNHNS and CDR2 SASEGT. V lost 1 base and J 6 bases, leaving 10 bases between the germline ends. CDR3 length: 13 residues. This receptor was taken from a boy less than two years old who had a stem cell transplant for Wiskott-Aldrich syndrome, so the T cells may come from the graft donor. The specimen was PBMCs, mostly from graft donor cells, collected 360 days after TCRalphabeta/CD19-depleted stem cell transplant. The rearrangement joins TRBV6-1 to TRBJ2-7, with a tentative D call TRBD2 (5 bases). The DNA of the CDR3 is TGTGCCAGCAGTGAAGTAGAAGGGAGCGAGCAGTACTTC. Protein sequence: CASSEVEGSEQYF.